Reported below is one TCR beta chain. Its specificity is unknown. This specimen comes from a study of PD-1 blockade in classical Hodgkin lymphoma. Profiling relied on immunoSEQ multiplex PCR, and the TCRdb table lists in-frame clones only, not all of them. The sample has 50,000 or so clones, approximately 73% seen once; the top ten hold roughly 16%. Brentuximab vedotin exposure varied, and every patient relapsed after autologous stem cell transplantation. Findings of the study overall: Newly diagnosed patients had baseline TCR diversity that was reportedly lower than that of healthy donors.

This receptor was identified in a human donor with classical Hodgkin lymphoma. The sequencing here drew on peripheral blood mononuclear cells (PBMCs), taken before the second cycle of nivolumab.

DNA for the CDR3: TGTGCTAGTGGTTTGGCGACACCCGGATGCGAAAAACTGTTTTTT. Translated: CASGLATPGCEKLFF. The chain combines TRBV12-5 with TRBJ1-4; D remains ambiguous. Between the trimmed V and J ends, which lost 1 base and 8 bases, there was a span of 14 bases. CDR3 length equals 15 residues. The germline CDR1 and CDR2 sequences are LGHNT and FRNRAP.